This TCR beta chain was obtained from a study of Graves' ophthalmopathy and Graves' hyperthyroidism. The source of the PBMCs was 8.5 to 10 ml of fresh peripheral blood. RNA transcripts were the template, and TCR beta CDR3 regions were amplified from them. HTBI primers served in a first-round RT-PCR, which a second-round multiplex PCR followed. TCRdb independently ran MiXCR on the multiplex PCR reads; one entry per CDR3 protein. The sample lists 650,000 to 900,000 distinct CDR3 sequences, 35% to 50% occurring once. The CDR3 sequence is 13 residues long. Germline V gene data show CDR1 as MGHRA and CDR2 as YSYEKL. Between the trimmed V and J ends, which lost 1 base and 5 bases, there was a span of 5 bases.

The chain joins TRBV4-1 to TRBJ1-4; no clear D. This clonotype was obtained from an adult man with Graves' ophthalmopathy. The sequenced material came from peripheral blood. The CDR3, as DNA: TGCGCCAGCAGCCAAGTCAGGAATGAAAAACTGTTTTTT. This encodes CASSQVRNEKLFF.